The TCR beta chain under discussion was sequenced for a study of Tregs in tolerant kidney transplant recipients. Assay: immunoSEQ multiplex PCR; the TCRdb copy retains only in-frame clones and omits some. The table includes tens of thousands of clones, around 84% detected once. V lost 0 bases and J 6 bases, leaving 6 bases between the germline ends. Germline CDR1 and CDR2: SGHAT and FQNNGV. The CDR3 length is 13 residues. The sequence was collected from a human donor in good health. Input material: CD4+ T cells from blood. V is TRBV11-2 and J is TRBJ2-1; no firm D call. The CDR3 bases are TGTGCCAGCAGCTTAGATCGAGGCAATGAGCAGTTCTTC. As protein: CASSLDRGNEQFF.